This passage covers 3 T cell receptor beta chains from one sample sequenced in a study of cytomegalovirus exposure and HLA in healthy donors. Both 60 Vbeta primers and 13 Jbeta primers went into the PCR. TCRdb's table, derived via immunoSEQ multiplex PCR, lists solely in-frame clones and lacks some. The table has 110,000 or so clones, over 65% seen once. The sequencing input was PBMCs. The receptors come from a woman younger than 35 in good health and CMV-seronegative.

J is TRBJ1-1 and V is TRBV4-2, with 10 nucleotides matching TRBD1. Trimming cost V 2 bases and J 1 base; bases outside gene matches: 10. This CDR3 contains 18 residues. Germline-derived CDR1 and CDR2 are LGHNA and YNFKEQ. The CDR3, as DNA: TGTGCCAGCAGCCAAATCGGGACAGGGGATGTAAGGAACACTGAAGCTTTCTTT. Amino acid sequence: CASSQIGTGDVRNTEAFF.

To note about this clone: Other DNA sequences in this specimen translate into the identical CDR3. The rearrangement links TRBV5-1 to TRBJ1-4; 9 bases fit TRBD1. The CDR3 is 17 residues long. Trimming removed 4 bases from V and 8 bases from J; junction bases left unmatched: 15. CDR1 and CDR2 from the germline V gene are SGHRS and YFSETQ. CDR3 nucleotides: TGCGCCAGCAGCGAACAAGTACCGGGACAGGGATCCGAAAAACTGTTTTTT. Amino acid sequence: CASSEQVPGQGSEKLFF.

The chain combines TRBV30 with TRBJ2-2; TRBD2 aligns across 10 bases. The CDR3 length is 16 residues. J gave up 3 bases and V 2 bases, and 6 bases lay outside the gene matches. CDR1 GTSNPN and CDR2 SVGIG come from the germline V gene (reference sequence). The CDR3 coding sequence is TGTGCCTGGAGTCTGAGCGGGGGGGCTGACACCGGGGAGCTGTTTTTT. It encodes CAWSLSGGADTGELFF.